The entry below gives a single TCR beta chain sequence along with its context. The clone's antigen remains unknown. Qualities for individual bases were not recorded, and no much larger clone is one base off. The data originate from a study of graft-versus-host responses after intestinal transplantation (dated by TCRdb to the early 2020s). A note on the overall study: Recipients received multivisceral, liver-intestinal, or isolated intestinal transplants. Alloreactive clones were identified by sequencing pre-transplant mixed lymphocyte reaction products and comparing these products with unstimulated pre-transplant donor and recipient T cells. Graft-versus-host and host-versus-graft alloreactive T cell clones were tracked in the graft, circulation and bone marrow after intestinal transplantation using bulk TCR-beta CDR3 sequencing. A cohort of about two dozen intestinal transplant recipients, including one retransplant, was enrolled, and a few patients lacking pretransplant specimens were excluded. A peak of at least 4% donor T cells among recipient peripheral blood mononuclear cells was the definition used for donor T cell macrochimerism. Samples from a few later patients were sequenced in-house on an Illumina MiSeq with MiXCR processing rather than by the commercial service. All recipients received anti-thymocyte globulin induction followed by maintenance tacrolimus and steroids for around three years.

Libraries were constructed by the immunoSEQ multiplex PCR assay. For most patients, genomic DNA was isolated using the Qiagen DNeasy Blood and Tissue Kit and was shipped frozen to Adaptive Biotechnologies for TCR sequencing. For most patients, genomic DNA was subjected to high-throughput TCR-beta CDR3 sequencing by Adaptive Biotechnologies. As for the authors' bioinformatics: TCR sequencing data were retrieved from Adaptive's ImmunoSEQ software for 15 to 20 patients, whereas three other patients were processed with MiXCR and VDJtools. To correct CD4 versus CD8 sorting errors, sequences present in both subsets at a frequency ratio below 5:1 were removed. CDR3 nucleotide sequences shared between donor and recipient were removed because their origin could not be assigned. Alloreactive clones required at least 2-fold expansion over unstimulated cells and minimum CFSE-low frequency of 0.002% (template counts) or 0.001% (read counts). Clones were considered mappable if detected in sequenced pre-transplant spleen, lymph node, or MLR CFSE-low populations of the donor or recipient. Cumulative frequency of alloreactive clones was calculated as a percentage of all sequences weighted by copy number. TCRdb carries this immuneACCESS record with in-frame sequences only. Its versions omit some clonotypes, under half of them owing to an unresolved V gene in the studies checked, with the rest unexplained. From that table come the V and J calls and clone size; the DNA was used to work out D and trimming. The sample includes fewer than 110,000 clones, with roughly 86% observed a single time. The top ten hold about 0.75% of the sample.

V was cut back by 5 bases and J by 4 bases, leaving a gap of 14 bases between them. The CDR3 has 14 amino acids, counting the end cysteine and phenylalanine. Here the CDR3 DNA is all that survives: 42 bases in frame from base 1. As encoded in the germline V gene (reference sequence), CDR1 is LNHDA while CDR2 is SQIVND. Per the publication, the time point label means: cells obtained before transplantation from donor or recipient. CD3+CD4+ and CD3+CD8+ populations were FACS-sorted from unstimulated pre-transplant donor and recipient cells taken from spleen or lymph nodes. Broader findings and caveats from the paper: GvH clones were found in recipient bone marrow, and some of the GvH clones appeared earlier in ileal mucosa or blood, which is consistent with an intestinal mucosal origin. High GvH to HvG T cell clonal ratios were observed in the allografts of patients with donor T cell macrochimerism. Peak levels of circulating GvH clones were associated with declines in HvG clones early after transplant. Conclusions were limited by the relatively low number and heterogeneity of intestinal transplant patients.

The chain is encoded by TRBV19 joined to TRBJ1-1, with TRBD1 perhaps the D gene, on 5 matching bases. The sequencing used unstimulated CD4+ T cells sorted from spleen or lymph node cells, collected before transplant. The clonotype originates from a human donor who was the organ donor for an intestinal transplant. The CDR3 reads as follows: CASSSTGPITEAFF. Here is the DNA: TGTGCCAGTAGTTCCACAGGTCCGATCACTGAAGCTTTCTTT.